The present T cell receptor beta chain was sequenced within a study of cytomegalovirus exposure and HLA in healthy donors. With 60 Vbeta and 13 Jbeta primers, the PCR was carried out. Produced via immunoSEQ multiplex PCR; TCRdb's table is partial and in-frame only. The sample consists of about 97,000 clones, about three quarters of them appearing once. With regard to this clone: Its antigen is undetermined.

Whole-study results and caveats: TCR beta V segments were, for the most part, productive about 87% or about 30% of the time in an earlier analysis. A later analysis linked a missense DCLRE1C variant to TCR beta V- and J-gene trimming. The study designated roughly 160 TCR beta chains cytomegalovirus-associated. The authors later found most CMV-associated TCR beta chains appeared HLA-restricted.

Material for sequencing was PBMCs. The receptor was isolated from a man aged 35-49 years in good health and CMV-seronegative.

This CDR3 reads CASSLGRLAGGPNEQFF. CDR3 nucleotides: TGCGCCAGCAGCTTGGGCCGACTAGCGGGGGGGCCCAATGAGCAGTTCTTC. The V and J genes are TRBV5-1 and TRBJ2-1; 14 bases are shared with TRBD2. With V trimmed by 0 bases and J by 6 bases, 5 bases remained unmatched. The CDR3 spans 17 residues. The germline gives CDR1 SGHRS, CDR2 YFSETQ. Supplemented by reference TRBV5-1 and TRBJ2-1, the full variable domain reads KAGVTQTPRYLIKTRGQQVTLSCSPISGHRSVSWYQQTPGQGLQFLFEYFSETQRNKGNFPGRFSGRQFSNSRSEMNVSTLELGDSALYLCASSLGRLAGGPNEQFFGPGTRLTVL.